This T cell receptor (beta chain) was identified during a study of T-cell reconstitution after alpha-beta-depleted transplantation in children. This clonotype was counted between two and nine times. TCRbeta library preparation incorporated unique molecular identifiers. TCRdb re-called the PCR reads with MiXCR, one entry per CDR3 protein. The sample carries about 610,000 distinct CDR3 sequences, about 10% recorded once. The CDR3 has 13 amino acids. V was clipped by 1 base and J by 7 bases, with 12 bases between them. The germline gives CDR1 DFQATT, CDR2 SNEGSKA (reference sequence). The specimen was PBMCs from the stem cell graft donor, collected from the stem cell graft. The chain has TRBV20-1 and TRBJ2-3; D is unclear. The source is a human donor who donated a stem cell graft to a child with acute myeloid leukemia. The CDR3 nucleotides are TGCAGTGCTAGAGGATCCCCTAGTAATACGCAGTATTTT. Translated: CSARGSPSNTQYF.